What follows are 12 T cell receptor beta chains derived from one specimen sequenced in a study of blood T cell repertoires in COVID-19 (dated by TCRdb to the early 2020s). Receptor libraries were prepared by the immunoSEQ multiplex PCR assay. TCRdb provides this immuneACCESS table in a form limited to in-frame rearrangements. Some clones are lacking; in checked studies, under half of them reflect an unresolved V gene, and why the rest are absent is not known. The sample records around 200,000 clones, 75% to 90% of which are singletons. The ten largest make up around 4% of the sample. Material: PBMCs or T cells enriched from blood (not recorded which). The receptor source for this set is a woman under 40 who had been exposed to COVID-19.

The J gene is TRBJ2-7, the V gene TRBV3-1 (or the pseudogene TRBV3-2); 12 nucleotides line up with TRBD2. V was pared by 0 bases and J by 6 bases, with 12 bases of the junction left unmatched. Germline V gene lookup returns CDR1 LGHDT and CDR2 YNNKEL (reference sequence). This CDR3 region has 18 residues. The DNA of the CDR3 is TGTGCCAGCAGCCAAGAATCTAAAGCTAGCGGGGGGGCGCGCGAGCAGTACTTC. Its translation is CASSQESKASGGAREQYF.

The rearrangement uses TRBV5-6 and TRBJ1-2, with a tentative D call TRBD1 (6 bases). The CDR3 sequence is 16 residues long. V lost 3 bases, J lost 1 base, and 16 bases lay in between. Germline V gene lookup returns CDR1 SGHDT and CDR2 YYEEEE. CDR3 bases: TGTGCCAGCAGCTGGAACAGGGACGGTTTTAACTATGGCTACACCTTC. Translated: CASSWNRDGFNYGYTF. The variable domain in full, completed from reference TRBV5-6 and TRBJ1-2, reads DAGVTQSPTHLIKTRGQQVTLRCSPKSGHDTVSWYQQALGQGPQFIFQYYEEEERQRGNFPDRFSGHQFPNYSSELNVNALLLGDSALYLCASSWNRDGFNYGYTFGSGTRLTVV.

The chain carries TRBV7-9 and TRBJ2-7, with a weak D call TRBD1 (5 bases). CDR3 length: 15 residues. CDR1 and CDR2 from the germline V gene are SEHNR and FQNEAQ (reference sequence). The germline V and J ends were trimmed by 3 bases and 2 bases, with 14 bases remaining between them. In DNA form, the CDR3 reads TGTGCCAGCAGCTTTGGGGCAGGGCGCGCCTACGAGCAGTACTTC. Protein sequence: CASSFGAGRAYEQYF. The variable domain in full, with the rest retrieved from reference TRBV7-9 and TRBJ2-7, is DTGVSQNPRHKITKRGQNVTFRCDPISEHNRLYWYRQTLGQGPEFLTYFQNEAQLEKSRLLSDRFSAERPKGSFSTLEIQRTEQGDSAMYLCASSFGAGRAYEQYFGPGTRLTVT.

This clone was seen only a few times. The chain employs TRBV4-1 and TRBJ1-2, with a tentative D call TRBD1 (6 bases). With 1 base removed from V and 6 bases from J, the gap between germline ends came to 18 bases. The CDR3 covers 16 residues. CDR1 MGHRA and CDR2 YSYEKL come from the germline V gene. DNA for the CDR3: TGCGCCAGCAGCCAAGGGGCGACAGGTTTGCATGATGGCTACACCTTC. This codes for CASSQGATGLHDGYTF.

The chain couples TRBV7-3 to TRBJ2-2, with TRBD1 matching over 8 bases. The CDR3 loop spans 15 amino acids. Germline loops: CDR1 SGHTA, CDR2 FQGTGA. The V and J ends lost 4 bases and 5 bases, in that order; junction bases with no gene match: 6. The CDR3 is CASSSPGGRTGELFF. CDR3 nucleotides: TGTGCCAGCAGCTCCCCAGGGGGCCGGACCGGGGAGCTGTTTTTT.

The chain combines TRBV7-2 with TRBJ1-6, with D maybe TRBD1 (5 bases). Germline CDR1 SGHTA, CDR2 FQGNSA. The V gene lost 4 bases and the J gene lost 4 bases, with 8 bases spanning the gap. CDR3 length equals 14 residues. CDR3 nucleotides: TGTGCCAGCAGCTCGGGACTGTATAATTCACCCCTCCACTTT. As protein: CASSSGLYNSPLHF.

This chain links TRBV6-5 with TRBJ1-5; 8 bases agree with TRBD1. J gave up 14 bases and V 7 bases, and 16 bases lay outside the gene matches. There are 14 residues in the CDR3. CDR1 MNHEY and CDR2 SVGAGI come from the germline V gene. The CDR3 is CASTTGTGRNREHF. The CDR3 DNA reads as TGTGCCAGCACCACCGGGACAGGCCGCAACAGAGAGCATTTT.

V and J are TRBV6-5 and TRBJ2-1; TRBD1 matches 7 bases. The trim removed 2 bases at V and 7 bases at J, leaving 8 bases unmatched. Germline CDR1 MNHEY, CDR2 SVGAGI. The CDR3 length is 15 residues. This CDR3 reads CASSYEGGAQNEQFF. The CDR3, as DNA: TGTGCCAGCAGTTACGAAGGGGGCGCACAGAATGAGCAGTTCTTC.

The chain is built from TRBV5-1 and TRBJ1-2; D is ambiguous. This CDR3 is built from 14 residues. From germline, CDR1 is SGHRS and CDR2 YFSETQ. V gave up 5 bases and J gave up 4 bases, with 15 bases separating them. The DNA for the CDR3 is TGCGCCAGCAGTTTTGGCCCCGTCATCTATGGCTACACCTTC. Amino acids: CASSFGPVIYGYTF.

The chain joins TRBV5-1 to TRBJ1-4, with a weak D call TRBD1 (5 bases). Germline V CDR1 and CDR2: SGHRS, YFSETQ. Between the trimmed V and J ends, which lost 9 bases and 11 bases, there was a span of 17 bases. This CDR3 contains 12 residues. CDR3 sequence (DNA): TGCGCCACCCCATACGGGGGTGGGAAACTGTTTTTT. Its protein is CATPYGGGKLFF.

V and J are TRBV3-1 (or the pseudogene TRBV3-2) and TRBJ2-3; no definite D call. V lost 0 bases, J lost 6 bases, and 13 bases lay in between. The CDR3 totals 15 residues. Germline values: CDR1 LGHDT, CDR2 YNNKEL (reference sequence). In DNA, the CDR3 is TGTGCCAGCAGCCAAGACCCAGTAGCTCGGGATACGCAGTATTTT. It codes for CASSQDPVARDTQYF.

This clone came up once. The chain recombines TRBV19 with TRBJ2-1; 10 positions agree with TRBD1. The J segment lost 5 bases and the V segment lost 6 bases, leaving 4 bases of the junction unmatched. The CDR3 loop spans 14 amino acids. The germline V gene has CDR1 LNHDA and CDR2 SQIVND (reference sequence). CDR3: CASRRTGGHNEQFF. The CDR3, as DNA: TGTGCCAGTAGAAGGACAGGGGGTCACAATGAGCAGTTCTTC.